This T cell receptor (beta chain) was sequenced in a study of CD8 T cells in Susac syndrome. The V and J ends lost 2 bases and 6 bases respectively, with 12 bases between them. Germline CDR1 reads SGHAT; CDR2 reads FQNNGV. The length of the CDR3 is 14 residues. Random hexamers primed reverse transcription of about 0.5 to 1 ug RNA. TCRdb ran MiXCR on the immunoSEQ multiplex PCR reads and lists one entry per CDR3 protein. Of 70,000 to 75,000 distinct CDR3 sequences in the sample, about 92% were seen once. This rearrangement joins TRBV11-2 to TRBJ2-3, with D unresolved. The sequence came from a human donor with Susac syndrome. Sequencing input: CD4+ T cells from PBMCs. CDR3 loop: CASSLMVTGDTQYF. Written as DNA, the CDR3 is TGTGCCAGCAGCTTAATGGTCACCGGGGATACGCAGTATTTT.